Listed here are 15 T cell receptor beta chains from one sample, sequenced in a study of CD4 and CD8 cells across lung adenocarcinoma regions. TCRdb passed the PCR reads through MiXCR, listing each CDR3 protein once. This table holds several thousand distinct CDR3 sequences, around 50% found once. Source material: CD4+ T cells from the center of a lung tumor. All receptors derive from a female donor with lung adenocarcinoma. The CD4 and CD8 labels of this study may be unreliable.

This clonotype is deemed large. The rearrangement uses TRBV6-1 and TRBJ2-3; D uncertain. The CDR3 sequence is 16 residues long. Germline assignment: CDR1 MNHNS and CDR2 SASEGT. V was pared by 3 bases and J by 0 bases, with 13 bases between. The CDR3 sequence is CASSDYYLSSTDTQYF. In nucleotides, the CDR3 is TGTGCCAGCAGTGACTACTACCTTAGTAGCACAGATACGCAGTATTTT.

This CDR3 is CASSLVRLRGQFF. The CDR3 region has the DNA TGTGCCAGCAGCTTAGTTCGGCTCCGGGGGCAGTTCTTC. This sequence joins TRBV7-2 and TRBJ2-1; D possibly corresponds to TRBD2 (5 bases). Germline V gene sequence: CDR1 SGHTA, CDR2 FQGNSA. CDR3 size: 13 residues. Trimming removed 1 base from V and 12 bases from J, with 13 bases in between.

This sequence joins TRBV7-2 and TRBJ2-4, with TRBD2 matching 9 bases. The J call may be wrong; the DNA end is better matched by TRBJ2-1. Germline CDR1 and CDR2: SGHTA and FQGNSA. This CDR3 spans 15 amino acids. As DNA, the CDR3 is TGTGCCAGCAGCTCCGGGACTAGCCGGACCAATGAGCAGTTCTTC. As protein: CASSSGTSRTNEQFF.

The genes are TRBV7-9 and TRBJ1-5, with D unresolved. The CDR3 has 13 residues. V lost 5 bases to trimming and J lost 2 bases, with 7 bases between them. Germline V CDR1 and CDR2: SEHNR, FQNEAQ (reference sequence). The CDR3 region is CASSPSGNQPQHF. The CDR3 region has the DNA TGTGCCAGCAGCCCATCCGGCAATCAGCCCCAGCATTTT.

The V gene is TRBV9, the J gene TRBJ2-3; possibly TRBD2 for D (6 bases). The CDR3 covers 15 residues. CDR1 is SGDLS and CDR2 is YYNGEE in the germline V gene. Trimming pared 3 bases from V and 2 bases from J, leaving 13 bases between. CDR3 in DNA: TGTGCCAGCAGCGATGGACTATTACACACAGATACGCAGTATTTT. Translation: CASSDGLLHTDTQYF.

As concerns this clonotype: Germline and junction disagree at one end, which may indicate a read error. The chain joins TRBV27 to TRBJ2-3, with D possibly matching TRBD1 (5 bases). The CDR3 is made up of 13 amino acids. Germline loops: CDR1 MNHEY, CDR2 SMNVEV (reference sequence). CDR3 sequence reads: CASSSDSTEAQFF. The DNA of the CDR3 is TGTGCCAGCAGTTCTGACAGCACAGAGGCGCAGTTTTTT.

This chain joins TRBV7-2 and TRBJ2-3, with 8 bases matching TRBD1. The end of the DNA fits TRBJ2-1 better, so the J call may be wrong. In germline, CDR1 is SGHTA, CDR2 FQGNSA. The CDR3 extends over 14 amino acids. As DNA, the CDR3 is TGTGCCAGCAGCTCGAGAGGACAGGGTGATGAGCAGTTCTTC. This codes for CASSSRGQGDEQFF.

This clonotype has just a few counts. The gene calls are TRBV5-4 and TRBJ2-1, with 9 bases that match TRBD1. Germline lookup yields CDR1 SGHNT and CDR2 YYREEE (reference sequence). Unmatched junction bases numbered 8, after V lost 4 bases and J lost 6 bases. This CDR3 has 15 residues. The CDR3 nucleotides read TGTGCCAGCAGCCCTGGGACAGGGCTAATCAATGAGCAGTTCTTC. Its translation is CASSPGTGLINEQFF. Together with reference TRBV5-4 and TRBJ2-1, the CDR3 gives the full variable domain: ETGVTQSPTHLIKTRGQQVTLRCSSQSGHNTVSWYQQALGQGPQFIFQYYREEENGRGNFPPRFSGLQFPNYSSELNVNALELDDSALYLCASSPGTGLINEQFFGPGTRLTVL.

Remarks on this clonotype: A read error may produce the germline difference seen at one junction end. The chain combines TRBV6-2 or TRBV6-3 with TRBJ2-1; a weak D match, TRBD1 (5 bases). The germline gives CDR1 MNHEY, CDR2 SVGEGT. The CDR3 totals 11 residues. As DNA, the CDR3 is TGTGCCAGCAGCGAAAGACAGTCAGAGTACTTC. It codes for CASSERQSEYF.

Worth noting for this clonotype: One end of the junction varies from germline; a read error may be responsible. This chain uses TRBV10-1 with TRBJ2-3; 8 bases are a match to TRBD2. This CDR3 has 13 residues. From germline, CDR1 is WNHNN and CDR2 SYGVQD (reference sequence). The CDR3 DNA follows: TGCGTCACGGGACTAGAAGGTAAAAACATGCAGTATTTC. This gives the protein CVTGLEGKNMQYF.

This clonotype was counted ten times or more. V and J are TRBV10-3 and TRBJ2-2; 9 bases map to TRBD1. This CDR3 has 16 residues. Looked up from germline, CDR1 is ENHRY and CDR2 is SYGVKD. Unmatched junction bases numbered 13, after V lost 7 bases and J lost 7 bases. CDR3 region: CAINSPDRGVIGELFF. The CDR3 DNA sequence: TGTGCCATCAATAGCCCGGACAGGGGCGTTATCGGGGAGCTGTTTTTT.

With regard to this clonotype: Germline is not matched at one junction end, which may reflect a read error. This chain joins TRBV10-1 and TRBJ2-1; D is unresolved. This CDR3 contains 13 residues. From germline, CDR1 is WNHNN and CDR2 SYGVQD (reference sequence). In nucleotides, the CDR3 is TGCGCCACCGAACTACCGGGCACATATACGCAGTATTTC. Its translation is CATELPGTYTQYF.

The sample holds one count of this clonotype. The missing conserved phenylalanine or tryptophan at the end of this CDR3 makes a read error likely. The limits of the CDR3 on the DNA are not certain, so only TCRdb's listed CDR3 is given. The chain joins TRBV6-2 or TRBV6-3 to TRBJ2-1; the DNA was not used to check the table's D call, TRBD1. Germline lookup yields CDR1 MNHEY and CDR2 SVGEGT. The CDR3 numbers 16 amino acids, ends counted. The CDR3 spells CASSYSTALQDHLPSL.

The J gene is TRBJ2-3, the V gene TRBV10-1; 8 positions agree with TRBD2. Germline values: CDR1 WNHNN, CDR2 SYGVQD (reference sequence). The CDR3 has 13 residues. The CDR3 region has the DNA TGCGTCACGGGACTAGAAGGTAAAGACATGCAGTATTTT. This sequence encodes CVTGLEGKDMQYF.

Regarding this clonotype: The CDR3 does not end in the conserved phenylalanine or tryptophan, so this is likely a read error. Because the CDR3's place on the DNA is in doubt, the DNA is left out and the CDR3 is given as listed by TCRdb. The CDR3 protein is CASLVSVSVDVSIS. The gene calls are TRBV12-2 and TRBJ2-5. TRBV12-2 is an annotated pseudogene. Counting both end residues, the CDR3 totals 14 amino acids.